This TCR beta chain was documented in a study of regulatory T cells in long-lasting Graves disease. CDR3 length: 13 amino acids. The V gene's germline CDR1 is ENHRY and CDR2 SYGVKD. V was trimmed by 2 bases and J by 1 base, leaving 5 bases between them. Investigators prepared the TCR beta libraries by applying iRepertoire HTBI primers and Arm-PCR of CDR3 regions. TCRdb fed the multiplex PCR reads into MiXCR, producing one record per CDR3 protein. The repertoire holds 450,000 to 650,000 distinct CDR3 sequences, 16% seen once, with approximately 25% in the top ten. Time point denoted: newly diagnosed GD, antithyroid drugs for less than 3 months. RNA from PBMCs was the source of the TCR library. Criteria from the American Thyroid Association guidelines were applied to diagnose Graves' disease. Peripheral blood, around 9.4 milliliters of it, was drawn into EDTA tubes. These data were also filed under a second study, of T cells in Graves' hyperthyroidism and ophthalmopathy. That publication notes: The definition of stable Graves' hyperthyroidism was no ophthalmopathy progression within 18 months.

The V and J genes are TRBV10-3 and TRBJ2-5; D is uncertain. The origin of this receptor is a middle-aged woman with Graves disease. Sequencing used peripheral blood mononuclear cells (PBMCs), obtained at new diagnosis, from a patient treated with antithyroid drugs. Here the CDR3 reads CAISEVAQETQYF. The CDR3 nucleotides are TGTGCCATCAGTGAGGTGGCCCAAGAGACCCAGTACTTC.